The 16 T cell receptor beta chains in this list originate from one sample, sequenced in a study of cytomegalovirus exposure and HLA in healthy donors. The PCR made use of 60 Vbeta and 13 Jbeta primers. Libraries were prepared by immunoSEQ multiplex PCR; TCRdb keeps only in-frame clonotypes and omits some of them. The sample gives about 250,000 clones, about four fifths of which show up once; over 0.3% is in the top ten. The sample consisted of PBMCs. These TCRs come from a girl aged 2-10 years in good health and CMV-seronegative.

The CDR3 region is CASSSLTGEVYEQFF. The CDR3 coding sequence is TGTGCCAGCAGCTCACTGACAGGGGAGGTCTATGAGCAGTTCTTC. The rearrangement links TRBV13 to TRBJ2-1; 8 bases map to TRBD1. Looked up from germline, CDR1 is PRHDT and CDR2 is FYEKMQ (reference sequence). The J segment lost 8 bases and the V segment lost 4 bases, leaving 10 bases of the junction unmatched. CDR3 size: 15 residues.

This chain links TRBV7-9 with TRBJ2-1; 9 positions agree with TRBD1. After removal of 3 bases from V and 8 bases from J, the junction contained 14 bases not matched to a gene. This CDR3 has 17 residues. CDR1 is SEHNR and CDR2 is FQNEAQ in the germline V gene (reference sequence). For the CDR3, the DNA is TGTGCCAGCAGCTTGTTATCCGGGACAGGGTTAGTCCATGAGCAGTTCTTC. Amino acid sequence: CASSLLSGTGLVHEQFF.

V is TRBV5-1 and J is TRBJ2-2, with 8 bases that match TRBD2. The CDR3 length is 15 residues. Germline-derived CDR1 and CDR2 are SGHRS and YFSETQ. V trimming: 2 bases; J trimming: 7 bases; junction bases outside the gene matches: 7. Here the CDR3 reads CASSLSGSRGGELFF. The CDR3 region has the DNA TGCGCCAGCAGCTTAAGCGGGAGTCGGGGCGGGGAGCTGTTTTTT.

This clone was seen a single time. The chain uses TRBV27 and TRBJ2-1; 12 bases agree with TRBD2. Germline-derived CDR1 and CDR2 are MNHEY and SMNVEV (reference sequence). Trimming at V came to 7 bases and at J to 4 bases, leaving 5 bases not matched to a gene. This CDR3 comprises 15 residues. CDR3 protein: CASTILAGGYNEQFF. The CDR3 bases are TGTGCCAGCACCATCCTAGCGGGAGGGTACAATGAGCAGTTCTTC.

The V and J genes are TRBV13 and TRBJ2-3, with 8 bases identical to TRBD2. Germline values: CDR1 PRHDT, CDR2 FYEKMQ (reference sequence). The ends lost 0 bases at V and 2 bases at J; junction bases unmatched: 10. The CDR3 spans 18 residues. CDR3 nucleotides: TGTGCCAGCAGCTTAGGCCAAGGGGTAGCGGGGTACACAGATACGCAGTATTTT. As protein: CASSLGQGVAGYTDTQYF.

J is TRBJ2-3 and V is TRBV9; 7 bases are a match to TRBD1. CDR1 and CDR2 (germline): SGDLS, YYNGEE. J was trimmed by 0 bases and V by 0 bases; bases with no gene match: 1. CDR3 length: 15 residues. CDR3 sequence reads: CASSVGDRSTDTQYF. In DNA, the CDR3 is TGTGCCAGCAGCGTAGGGGACAGAAGCACAGATACGCAGTATTTT.

The CDR3 sequence is CASSLDSSGGEQFF. The CDR3 nucleotides read TGCGCCAGCAGCTTGGATTCTAGCGGGGGTGAGCAGTTCTTC. The J gene is TRBJ2-1, the V gene TRBV5-1, with TRBD2 matching over 10 bases. Germline assignment: CDR1 SGHRS and CDR2 YFSETQ. V was clipped by 0 bases and J by 9 bases; unmatched bases: 3. The CDR3 is 14 residues long.

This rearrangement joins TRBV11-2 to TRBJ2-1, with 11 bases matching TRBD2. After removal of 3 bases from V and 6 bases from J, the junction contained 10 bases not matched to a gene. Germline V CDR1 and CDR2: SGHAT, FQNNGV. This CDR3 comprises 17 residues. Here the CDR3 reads CASSFRIAGGKINEQFF. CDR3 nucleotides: TGTGCCAGCAGCTTTCGAATAGCGGGGGGGAAGATCAATGAGCAGTTCTTC.

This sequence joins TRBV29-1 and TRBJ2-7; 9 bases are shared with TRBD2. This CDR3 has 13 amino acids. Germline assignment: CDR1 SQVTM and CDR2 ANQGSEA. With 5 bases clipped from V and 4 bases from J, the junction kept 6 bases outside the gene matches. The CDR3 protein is CSVISGRSYEQYF. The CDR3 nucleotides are TGCAGCGTTATAAGCGGGAGGTCTTACGAGCAGTACTTC.

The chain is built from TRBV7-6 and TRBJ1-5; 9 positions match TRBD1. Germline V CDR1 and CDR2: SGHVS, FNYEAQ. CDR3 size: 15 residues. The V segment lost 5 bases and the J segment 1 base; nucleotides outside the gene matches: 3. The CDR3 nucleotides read TGTGCCAGCAGCCTGGGACAGGGCAGCAATCAGCCCCAGCATTTT. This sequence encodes CASSLGQGSNQPQHF.

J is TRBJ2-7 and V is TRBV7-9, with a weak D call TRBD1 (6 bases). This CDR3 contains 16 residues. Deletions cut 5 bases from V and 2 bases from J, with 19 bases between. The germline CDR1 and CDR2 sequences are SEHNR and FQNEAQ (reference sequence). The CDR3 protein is CASSTGPWTDPYEQYF. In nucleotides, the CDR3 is TGTGCCAGCAGCACCGGACCGTGGACAGACCCCTACGAGCAGTACTTC.

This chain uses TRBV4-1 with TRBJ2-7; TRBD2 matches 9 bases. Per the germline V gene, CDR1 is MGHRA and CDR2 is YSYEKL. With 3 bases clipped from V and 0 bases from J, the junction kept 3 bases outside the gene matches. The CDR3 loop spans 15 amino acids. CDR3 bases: TGCGCCAGCAGCCAGACTAGCGGAGACTCCTACGAGCAGTACTTC. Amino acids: CASSQTSGDSYEQYF.

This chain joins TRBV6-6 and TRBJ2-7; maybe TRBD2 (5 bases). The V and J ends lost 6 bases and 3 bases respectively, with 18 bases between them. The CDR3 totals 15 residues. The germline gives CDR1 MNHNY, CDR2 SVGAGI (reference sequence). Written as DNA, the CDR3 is TGTGCCAGCAGGCCTGAGGGCCAAGCAGGCTACGAGCAGTACTTC. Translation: CASRPEGQAGYEQYF.

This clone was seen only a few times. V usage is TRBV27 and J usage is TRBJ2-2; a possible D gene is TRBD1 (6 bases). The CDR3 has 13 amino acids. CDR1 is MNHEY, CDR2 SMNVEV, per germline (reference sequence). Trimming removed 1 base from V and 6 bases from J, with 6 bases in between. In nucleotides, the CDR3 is TGTGCCAGCAGTTTATACAGGGCCGGGGAGCTGTTTTTT. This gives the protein CASSLYRAGELFF.

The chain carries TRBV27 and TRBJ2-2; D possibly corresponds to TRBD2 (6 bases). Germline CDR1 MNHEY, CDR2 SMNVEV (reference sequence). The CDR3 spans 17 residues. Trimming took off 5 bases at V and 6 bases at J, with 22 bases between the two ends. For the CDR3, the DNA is TGTGCCAGCAGTCCCCTCATGACTAGTTCTATCGCCGGGGAGCTGTTTTTT. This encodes CASSPLMTSSIAGELFF.

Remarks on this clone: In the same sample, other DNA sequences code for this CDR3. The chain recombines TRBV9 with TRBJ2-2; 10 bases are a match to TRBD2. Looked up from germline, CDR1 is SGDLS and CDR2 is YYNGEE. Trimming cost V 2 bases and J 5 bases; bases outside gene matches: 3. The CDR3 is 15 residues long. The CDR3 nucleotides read TGTGCCAGCAGCGTGGTTAGCGGGGGGACCGGGGAGCTGTTTTTT. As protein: CASSVVSGGTGELFF.